This T cell receptor beta chain was recorded in a study of identifying expanded T cells in peripheral blood. Overall study results and limits: Clone count variance between roughly two-week samples rose with total template count. About 1.3 clones differed between technical replicates, versus approximately 17 and 20 over time.

Data came from immunoSEQ multiplex PCR; TCRdb stores just in-frame clones and leaves some out. This table has about 100,000 clones, around nine tenths appearing once. Healthy donors had no documented immune events, such as infections, while sampled. V gave up 4 bases and J gave up 4 bases; unmatched junction bases: 4. The germline CDR1 and CDR2 sequences are PRHDT and FYEKMQ (reference sequence). This CDR3 spans 14 amino acids. A word on this clone: The antigen is unknown.

V usage is TRBV13 and J usage is TRBJ2-7, with 10 bases lining up with TRBD1. The sample was blood. This sequence originates from a person aged 18 to 75 in good health. In nucleotides, the CDR3 is TGTGCCAGCAGCTCCGGGACAGGGGTTTACGAGCAGTACTTC. This codes for CASSSGTGVYEQYF.